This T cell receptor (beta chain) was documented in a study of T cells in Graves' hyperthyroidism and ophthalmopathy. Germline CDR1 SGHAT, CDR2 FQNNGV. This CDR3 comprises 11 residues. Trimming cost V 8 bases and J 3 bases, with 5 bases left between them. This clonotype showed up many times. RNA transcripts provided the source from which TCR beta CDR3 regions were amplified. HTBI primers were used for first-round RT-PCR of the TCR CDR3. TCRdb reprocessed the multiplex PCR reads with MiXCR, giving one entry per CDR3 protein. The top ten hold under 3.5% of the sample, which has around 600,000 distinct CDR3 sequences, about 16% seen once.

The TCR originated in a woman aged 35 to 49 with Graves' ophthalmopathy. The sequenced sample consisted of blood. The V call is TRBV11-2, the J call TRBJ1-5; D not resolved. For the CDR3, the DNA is TGTGCCAGCCCGTACAATCAGCCCCAGCATTTT. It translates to CASPYNQPQHF.